Each of the 20 T cell receptor beta chains below was sequenced from the same sample in a study of blood T cell repertoires in COVID-19. TCRdb keeps only in-frame clones here, not all; method: immunoSEQ multiplex PCR. The top ten hold 4% to 5% of the sample, which has about 250,000 clones, 80% to 90% seen once. Sample: peripheral blood. The receptors originated from a woman aged 35 to 49 who had recovered from COVID-19.

V usage is TRBV6-2 or TRBV6-3 and J usage is TRBJ2-5; maybe TRBD2 (6 bases). V was pared by 2 bases and J by 9 bases, with 13 bases between. CDR3 length: 13 residues. Germline V CDR1 and CDR2: MNHEY, SVGEGT. The CDR3 loop reads CASSYGGEASQYF. DNA for the CDR3: TGTGCCAGCAGTTACGGCGGGGAAGCGTCCCAGTACTTC.

About this clone: Other DNA sequences in the sample encode the same CDR3. The chain combines TRBV7-2 with TRBJ2-7; the match to TRBD2 covers 8 bases. This CDR3 comprises 14 residues. Trimming at V came to 5 bases and at J to 9 bases, leaving 12 bases not matched to a gene. The germline CDR1 and CDR2 sequences are SGHTA and FQGNSA. The CDR3 sequence: CASSHRGRAGGQYV. CDR3 DNA: TGTGCCAGCAGCCATAGAGGTCGGGCGGGGGGGCAGTACGTC.

This clone has just a few counts. V and J are TRBV15 and TRBJ1-2; 10 positions match TRBD1. The germline V gene encodes CDR1 LNHNV and CDR2 YYDKDF (reference sequence). The trim removed 3 bases at V and 1 base at J, leaving 8 bases unmatched. The CDR3 totals 17 residues. CDR3 nucleotides: TGTGCCACCAGCAGCCGGGACAGGGGAAAGAGTAACTATGGCTACACCTTC. Amino acid sequence: CATSSRDRGKSNYGYTF.

The chain carries TRBV5-1 and TRBJ2-3; D might be TRBD2 (7 bases). This CDR3 has 17 residues. Germline V gene lookup returns CDR1 SGHRS and CDR2 YFSETQ. Trimming pared 4 bases from V and 2 bases from J, leaving 20 bases between. The CDR3 here is CASSGGALGGLTDTQYF. DNA for the CDR3: TGCGCCAGCAGCGGGGGGGCCCTAGGCGGGCTCACAGATACGCAGTATTTT.

V usage is TRBV19 and J usage is TRBJ1-5; D is possibly TRBD1 (5 bases). This CDR3 has 15 residues. Trimming cost V 0 bases and J 6 bases, with 12 bases left between them. Germline values: CDR1 LNHDA, CDR2 SQIVND (reference sequence). The CDR3 sequence: CASSIDNQGFQPQHF. For the CDR3, the DNA is TGTGCCAGTAGTATAGATAACCAGGGATTTCAGCCCCAGCATTTT.

The chain couples TRBV21-1 to TRBJ1-3; the table gives TRBD1 as D, unverified against the DNA. TRBV21-1 is termed a pseudogene. The CDR3 consists of 13 residues. The CDR3 nucleotides are TGTGCCAGCAGCCCCGGACACGGAAACACCATATATTTT. Its protein product is CASSPGHGNTIYF.

The chain recombines TRBV6-5 with TRBJ2-7; 8 nucleotides align to TRBD1. The junction had 4 bases not matched to a gene; V was cut back by 6 bases and J by 0 bases. CDR3 size: 14 residues. Germline CDR1 is MNHEY and CDR2 is SVGAGI. The CDR3, as DNA: TGTGCCAGCAGGGACAGGGCGAGCTCCTACGAGCAGTACTTC. It is translated as CASRDRASSYEQYF.

The chain uses TRBV6-2 or TRBV6-3 and TRBJ1-5; TRBD1 is a possible D gene (5 bases). The CDR3 runs 17 residues. Germline V gene sequence: CDR1 MNHEY, CDR2 SVGEGT. V dropped 5 bases and J dropped 4 bases, with 21 bases sitting between them. The CDR3 spells CASSPHNPGLGNQPQHF. The CDR3 region has the DNA TGTGCCAGCAGTCCCCATAATCCGGGACTTGGGAATCAGCCCCAGCATTTT.

The chain joins TRBV11-2 to TRBJ1-3; D unclear. Germline CDR1 is SGHAT and CDR2 is FQNNGV. The V and J ends lost 2 bases and 2 bases respectively, with 13 bases between them. CDR3 length: 16 amino acids. The CDR3 region is CASSLSSGGPGNTIYF. In DNA, the CDR3 is TGTGCCAGCAGCTTAAGTTCGGGAGGGCCTGGAAACACCATATATTTT.

The CDR3 loop is CAGRTSGRTDTQYF. The DNA for the CDR3 is TGTGCGGGAAGGACTAGCGGGAGGACAGATACGCAGTATTTT. The chain couples TRBV6-5 to TRBJ2-3; 14 bases agree with TRBD2. The CDR3 sequence is 14 residues long. Germline assignment: CDR1 MNHEY and CDR2 SVGAGI.

The rearrangement uses TRBV10-2 and TRBJ1-1; 7 bases map to TRBD1. The CDR3 is 14 amino acids. The ends lost 2 bases at V and 1 base at J; junction bases unmatched: 1. Germline V lookup: CDR1 WSHSY, CDR2 SAAADI. CDR3 bases: TGCGCCAGCAGTGAGGCAGGGGGGAACACTGAAGCTTTCTTT. Protein sequence: CASSEAGGNTEAFF.

This clone has just one count. The chain employs TRBV6-5 and TRBJ2-3; D is undetermined. Germline CDR1 reads MNHEY; CDR2 reads SVGAGI. The CDR3 sequence is 14 residues long. Trimming pared 0 bases from V and 4 bases from J, leaving 8 bases between. CDR3: CASSYSSLPDTQYF. Here the CDR3 DNA reads TGTGCCAGCAGTTACTCTTCCCTACCAGATACGCAGTATTTT.

This chain uses TRBV27 with TRBJ1-2; 11 nucleotides line up with TRBD1. Per the germline V gene, CDR1 is MNHEY and CDR2 is SMNVEV (reference sequence). There are 17 residues in the CDR3. J was trimmed by 6 bases and V by 7 bases; bases with no gene match: 16. The CDR3 here is CASTLLRDRGALDGYTF. The CDR3 nucleotides are TGTGCCAGCACCCTCCTTCGGGACAGGGGGGCCTTGGATGGCTACACCTTC.

This chain joins TRBV5-1 and TRBJ2-2; TRBD2 matches at 10 bases. The CDR3 spans 17 residues. Trimming removed 4 bases from V and 4 bases from J; junction bases left unmatched: 10. Germline values: CDR1 SGHRS, CDR2 YFSETQ. The CDR3 loop reads CASSPSGRAGVTGELFF. The CDR3 coding sequence is TGCGCCAGCAGCCCCAGCGGGAGGGCCGGAGTCACCGGGGAGCTGTTTTTT.

The chain employs TRBV2 and TRBJ1-5; D gene uncertain. The germline V gene encodes CDR1 SNHLY and CDR2 FYNNEI. The CDR3 is made up of 13 amino acids. The V end was cut by 6 bases, the J end by 7 bases, with 13 bases between. The DNA of the CDR3 is TGTGCCAGCAGCTTTGAGGGTTGGCAGCCCCAGCATTTT. Protein sequence: CASSFEGWQPQHF.

V is TRBV3-1 (or the pseudogene TRBV3-2) and J is TRBJ1-4; D is perhaps TRBD1 (6 bases). The germline gives CDR1 LGHDT, CDR2 YNNKEL (reference sequence). CDR3 length equals 13 residues. Trimming removed 2 bases from V and 11 bases from J, with 12 bases in between. CDR3 loop: CASSQSGDGKLFF. CDR3 DNA sequence: TGTGCCAGCAGCCAATCAGGGGACGGGAAACTGTTTTTT.

The genes are TRBV6-5 and TRBJ1-5; D not certain. CDR1 and CDR2 (germline): MNHEY, SVGAGI. CDR3 length: 12 residues. The V end was cut by 10 bases, the J end by 0 bases, with 7 bases between. The CDR3, as DNA: TGTGCCACCTTCGGTAGCAATCAGCCCCAGCATTTT. Protein: CATFGSNQPQHF.

This chain links TRBV6-2 or TRBV6-3 with TRBJ2-2, with TRBD2 matching 8 bases. The CDR3 totals 15 residues. With 2 bases clipped from V and 4 bases from J, the junction kept 3 bases outside the gene matches. Germline CDR1 is MNHEY and CDR2 is SVGEGT. DNA of the CDR3: TGTGCCAGCAGTTACACTAGCGGAGGCACCGGGGAGCTGTTTTTT. Translated: CASSYTSGGTGELFF.

The table lists this clone with a count of one. The chain recombines TRBV5-8 with TRBJ1-6; no firm D call. The CDR3 is made up of 15 amino acids. Trimming shortened V by 1 base and J by 9 bases, and 14 bases separated the two germline ends. Germline assignment: CDR1 SGHTS and CDR2 YDEGEE. As DNA, the CDR3 is TGTGCCAGCAGCTTGCAGGCTGGGTGGATTTCACCCCTCCACTTT. Translation gives CASSLQAGWISPLHF.

The chain links TRBV24-1 to TRBJ2-1; 8 nucleotides align to TRBD1. CDR3 length: 13 amino acids. Unmatched junction bases numbered 5, after V lost 8 bases and J lost 6 bases. Germline V gene lookup returns CDR1 KGHDR and CDR2 SFDVKD. The CDR3 bases are TGTGCCACCAAGCGCACAGGGGGCAATGAGCAGTTCTTC. Its translation: CATKRTGGNEQFF.